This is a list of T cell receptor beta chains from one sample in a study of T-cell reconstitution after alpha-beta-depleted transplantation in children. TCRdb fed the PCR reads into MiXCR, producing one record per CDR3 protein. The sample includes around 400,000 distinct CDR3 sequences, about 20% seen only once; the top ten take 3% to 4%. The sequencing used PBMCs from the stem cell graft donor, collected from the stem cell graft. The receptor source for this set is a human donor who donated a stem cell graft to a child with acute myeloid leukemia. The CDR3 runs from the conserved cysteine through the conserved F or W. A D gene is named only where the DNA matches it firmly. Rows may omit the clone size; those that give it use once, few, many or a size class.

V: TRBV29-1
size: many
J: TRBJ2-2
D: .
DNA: TGCAGCGTTGATCCGAACACCGGGGAGCTGTTTTTT
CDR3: CSVDPNTGELFF

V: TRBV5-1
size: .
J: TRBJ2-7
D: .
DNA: TGCGCCAGCAGCTCCGAACCCGGAGACCCCTACGAGCAGTACTTC
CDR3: CASSSEPGDPYEQYF

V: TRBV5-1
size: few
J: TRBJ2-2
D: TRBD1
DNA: TGCGCCAGCAGCTTGATGGCAGGGGGCGCGACCGGGGAGCTGTTTTTT
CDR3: CASSLMAGGATGELFF

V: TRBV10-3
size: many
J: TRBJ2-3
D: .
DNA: TGTGCCATCAGCACCCGGACAGCAGATACGCAGTATTTT
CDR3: CAISTRTADTQYF

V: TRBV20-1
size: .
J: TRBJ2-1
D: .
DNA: TGCAGTGCTAGAGAGACACGGGCCTACAATGAGCAGTTCTTC
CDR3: CSARETRAYNEQFF

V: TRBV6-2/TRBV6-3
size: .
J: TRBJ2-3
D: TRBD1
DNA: TGTGCCAGCAGCTTCACAGGGGGCGTGCGGGATACGCAGTATTTT
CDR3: CASSFTGGVRDTQYF

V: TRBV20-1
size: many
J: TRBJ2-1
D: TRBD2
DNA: TGCAGTGTCTTAAACGCAGCGGGGCGGGTCAATGAGCAGTTCTTC
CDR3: CSVLNAAGRVNEQFF

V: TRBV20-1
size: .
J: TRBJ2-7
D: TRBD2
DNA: TGCAGTGCTAGAGCGGTAGCGGGAGTCTACGAGCAGTACTTC
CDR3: CSARAVAGVYEQYF

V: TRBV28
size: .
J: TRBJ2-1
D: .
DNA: TGTGCCAGCAGTTTGAGGAGCTCCTACAATGAGCAGTTCTTC
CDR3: CASSLRSSYNEQFF

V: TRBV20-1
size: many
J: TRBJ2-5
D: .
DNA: TGCAGTGCTAGCGGAGGAGTGGAGACCCAGTACTTC
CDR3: CSASGGVETQYF

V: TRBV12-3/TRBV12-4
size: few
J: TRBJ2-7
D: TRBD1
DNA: TGTGCCAGCAGTTTAGGGGGGACAGGGGAGTACGAGCAGTACTTC
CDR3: CASSLGGTGEYEQYF

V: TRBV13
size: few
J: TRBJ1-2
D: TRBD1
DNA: TGTGCCAGCAGCCACGGGACAGGAAATTTAGGCTACACCTTC
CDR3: CASSHGTGNLGYTF

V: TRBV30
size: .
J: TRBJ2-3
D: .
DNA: TGTGCCTGGAGTGGGCTTGGGTTTTCAGATACGCAGTATTTT
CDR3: CAWSGLGFSDTQYF

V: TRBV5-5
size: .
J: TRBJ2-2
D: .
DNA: TGTGCCAGCAGCTTCTGGGCGGGATCAAACACCGGGGAGCTGTTTTTT
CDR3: CASSFWAGSNTGELFF

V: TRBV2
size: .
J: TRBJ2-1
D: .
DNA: TGTGCCAGCAGTCCCCGGGTAGCCTCCAATGAGCAGTTCTTC
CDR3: CASSPRVASNEQFF

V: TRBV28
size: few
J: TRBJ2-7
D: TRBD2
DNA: TGTGCCTGCAGTGGGGGGACTAGCTCGTACGAGCAGTACTTC
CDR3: CACSGGTSSYEQYF

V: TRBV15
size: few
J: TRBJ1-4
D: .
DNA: TGTGCCACCAGCAGAGATAAGGGAGTGGGCGAAAAACTGTTTTTT
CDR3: CATSRDKGVGEKLFF

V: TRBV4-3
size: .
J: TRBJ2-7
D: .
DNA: TGCGCCAGCAGCCCCGGGACGGCCAATTACGAGCAGTACTTC
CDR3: CASSPGTANYEQYF